This T cell receptor (beta chain) was observed in a study of blood T cell repertoires in COVID-19. The table came from immunoSEQ multiplex PCR; TCRdb's copy has only in-frame clones and leaves some out. The repertoire has 250,000 to 350,000 clones, roughly 83% of them found once; the top ten carry roughly 1.5%. The clonotype originates from a human donor with COVID-19, enrolled during active disease. The donor label of this sample is uncertain. What was sequenced was peripheral blood.

This CDR3 is CASSLEGQGGEKLFF. In nucleotides, the CDR3 is TGCGCCAGCAGCTTGGAAGGACAGGGGGGTGAAAAACTGTTTTTT. The chain has TRBV5-1 and TRBJ1-4; 10 bases map to TRBD1. The trim removed 0 bases at V and 7 bases at J, leaving 3 bases unmatched. The CDR3 runs to 15 residues. CDR1 is SGHRS and CDR2 is YFSETQ in the germline V gene.